Included here is one T cell receptor beta chain sequence, with context. Its binding antigen is unknown. Base qualities are missing; no much larger clone stands one base away. The data are from a study of blood T cell repertoires in COVID-19 (dated by TCRdb to the early 2020s). With respect to the entire study: The collaborator samples originated in the United States, Italy and Spain and spanned the acute and convalescent phases of COVID-19. Where available, HLA class I and class II types were taken from metadata supplied by the sample provider and were not determined by assay-based typing. Samples were obtained from the ongoing ImmuneRACE study (first 160 participants) and from roughly 1,300 subjects provided by 6 global collaborators. The prospective study material was composed of cDNA or gDNA derived from T cells, B-cell-depleted T cells, or PBMCs. The repertoires were made available in a free public database intended to serve as a resource for research on the immune response to SARS-CoV-2. Subjects who had been exposed to COVID-19, were actively infected with it, or had recovered from it provided the deeply sampled blood TCRbeta repertoires that made up the dataset. The sample metadata nearly always contained a de-identified subject ID, COVID-19 status, age in years and sex. What the authors observed across the whole study: The amount of clinical and demographic metadata varied by source and participant and was provided uncurated.

The collaborating institutions used their own protocols to collect whole blood in K2EDTA tubes. For TCRbeta analysis, collaborators shipped samples in one of three forms: frozen whole blood, isolated PBMCs, or DNA extracted from either of those sample types. TCRbeta CDR3 regions were amplified from genomic DNA by means of the immunoSEQ Assay, a bias-controlled multiplex PCR. The authors' analysis ran thus. Within the assay, amplification of reference gene primers was used to estimate how many nucleated cells each sample contained. To quantify the absolute abundance of each unique TCRbeta CDR3 rearrangement, sequence reads were collapsed and filtered. Productive Simpson clonality was computed per sample as the square root of Simpson's diversity index over productive rearrangements. TCRdb took this table from immuneACCESS and kept in-frame rearrangements with V and J called. Such tables lack part of the clones; where checked against another copy, unresolved V genes explain under half of the gap, and the rest is unexplained. For V, J and clone size, that table is used; D and trimming come from the DNA. In all, the sample holds around 150,000 clones, and roughly 72% of those were seen once. Together, the top ten hold approximately 3.7% of the sample.

Spanning cysteine to phenylalanine, the CDR3 consists of 15 amino acids. Only CDR3 DNA remains: 45 bases, in frame from the first base. Via the germline V gene (reference sequence), CDR1 is LNHDA and CDR2 SQIVND. The germline ends are 10 bases apart after V is trimmed by 4 bases and J by 3 bases. The TCR sequence derives from a woman over 75 with acute or convalescent COVID-19. Sequencing was done on a sample of peripheral blood. This chain joins TRBV19 to TRBJ2-6, with an unclear D gene assignment. The CDR3 here reads CASSTQVVGANVLTF. The DNA sequence reads TGTGCCAGTAGTACGCAGGTCGTTGGGGCCAACGTCCTGACTTTC.